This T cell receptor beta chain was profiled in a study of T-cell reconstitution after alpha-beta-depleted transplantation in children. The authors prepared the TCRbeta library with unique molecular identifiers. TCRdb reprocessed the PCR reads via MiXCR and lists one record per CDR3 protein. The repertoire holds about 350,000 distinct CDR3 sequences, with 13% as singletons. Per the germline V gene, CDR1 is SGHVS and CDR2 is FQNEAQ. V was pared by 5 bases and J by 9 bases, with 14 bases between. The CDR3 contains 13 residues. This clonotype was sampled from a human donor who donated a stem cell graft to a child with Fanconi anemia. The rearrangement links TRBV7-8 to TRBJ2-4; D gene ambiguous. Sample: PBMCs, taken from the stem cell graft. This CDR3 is CASSHFKESIQYF. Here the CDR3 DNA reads TGTGCCAGCAGCCACTTTAAGGAAAGCATTCAGTACTTC.